The table lists the clone carrying this TCR beta chain with a count of one. Its matching antigen is unknown. The sample belongs to a study of T cells in Graves' hyperthyroidism and ophthalmopathy. Study-level points and caveats: Ophthalmopathy was identified by the model a median roughly 6.5 months ahead of onset. Within blood appeared most thyroid clonotypes that had expanded above 0.001.

Trimming left V 3 bases short and J 3 bases short, with 8 bases between. Germline V gene data show CDR1 as ENHRY and CDR2 as SYGVKD. The CDR3 is 13 residues long. Amplification yielded TCR beta CDR3 regions, with RNA transcripts as the source. The study used the HTBI primer set for a first-round RT-PCR of the TCR CDR3. TCRdb analysed the multiplex PCR reads with MiXCR anew, one entry per CDR3 protein. Of roughly 700,000 distinct CDR3 sequences listed, 30% to 40% are singletons. The chain has TRBV10-3 and TRBJ2-5; TRBD2 might be the D (5 bases). Sequencing was carried out using blood. The origin of this receptor is a middle-aged woman with Graves' hyperthyroidism. The DNA for the CDR3 is TGTGCCATCAGTGATGGGAGCAAAGAGACCCAGTACTTC. Protein: CAISDGSKETQYF.